The 26 T cell receptor beta chains below all came from one sample that was sequenced in a study of blood T cell repertoires in COVID-19. The data were produced by immunoSEQ multiplex PCR, yet TCRdb's version contains in-frame clones alone and is incomplete. Of about 120,000 clones in the sample, 81% were seen once. Sequenced material: peripheral blood. These receptors all stem from a human donor in a cohort sampled during active COVID-19.

The chain uses TRBV4-1 and TRBJ2-7; 11 bases fit TRBD1. The J segment lost 3 bases and the V segment lost 1 base, leaving 2 bases of the junction unmatched. CDR1 is MGHRA, CDR2 YSYEKL, per germline. CDR3 size: 15 residues. The DNA of the CDR3 is TGCGCCAGCAGCCAAGCCGGGACAGGGGGCTACGAGCAGTACTTC. Translation: CASSQAGTGGYEQYF.

The CDR3 sequence is CASSPGQGEETQYF. The CDR3 DNA is TGTGCCAGCAGCCCCGGACAGGGTGAGGAGACCCAGTACTTC. V gene TRBV9 combines with J gene TRBJ2-5, with 8 nucleotides matching TRBD1. Germline V gene data show CDR1 as SGDLS and CDR2 as YYNGEE. Trimming removed 4 bases from V and 5 bases from J; junction bases left unmatched: 7. The CDR3 runs 14 residues.

The V gene is TRBV21-1, the J gene TRBJ1-3; the table's D gene call, TRBD1, was not cross checked with the DNA. TRBV21-1 is shown as a pseudogene. CDR3 length: 14 residues. The CDR3 DNA reads TGTGCCAACCGGGACAGGGGGCCTGGAAACACCATATATTTT. Translated, it gives CANRDRGPGNTIYF.

The chain employs TRBV7-3 and TRBJ1-1; tentatively, D is TRBD1 (5 bases). The CDR3 contains 13 residues. V was clipped by 5 bases and J by 2 bases, with 9 bases between them. Germline V gene data show CDR1 as SGHTA and CDR2 as FQGTGA. CDR3 loop: CASSGGRNTEAFF. The CDR3 DNA reads as TGTGCCAGCAGCGGGGGGAGAAACACTGAAGCTTTCTTT.

This clone was picked up a small number of times. V and J are TRBV6-5 and TRBJ2-1; 8 bases match TRBD2. Germline V gene lookup returns CDR1 MNHEY and CDR2 SVGAGI. The V gene end was trimmed by 5 bases and the J gene end by 0 bases; junction bases not matched to a gene: 3. This CDR3 is built from 15 residues. The CDR3 is CASSTRGGSYNEQFF. CDR3 DNA sequence: TGTGCCAGCAGTACCCGGGGGGGCTCCTACAATGAGCAGTTCTTC.

V usage is TRBV28 and J usage is TRBJ1-2; 9 bases fit TRBD1. This CDR3 is built from 14 residues. CDR1 is MDHEN, CDR2 SYDVKM, per germline. V gave up 4 bases and J gave up 6 bases; unmatched junction bases: 6. CDR3 sequence reads: CASSSDRGMHGYTF. The CDR3 DNA is TGTGCCAGCAGTTCGGACAGGGGCATGCATGGCTACACCTTC.

V is TRBV28 and J is TRBJ1-3; maybe TRBD1 (5 bases). From germline, CDR1 is MDHEN and CDR2 SYDVKM. The V end lost 6 bases, the J end lost 2 bases, and 8 bases lay between the germline ends. The CDR3 loop spans 13 amino acids. As DNA, the CDR3 is TGTGCCAGCAGCTGGGGGGCTGGAAACACCATATATTTT. This encodes CASSWGAGNTIYF.

J is TRBJ2-3 and V is TRBV28; D uncertain. In germline, CDR1 is MDHEN, CDR2 SYDVKM. Trimming cost V 4 bases and J 3 bases, with 11 bases left between them. The CDR3 contains 14 residues. The CDR3 DNA is TGTGCCAGCAGTTCCCCGGTGAGAACAGATACGCAGTATTTT. It yields the protein CASSSPVRTDTQYF.

The rearrangement joins TRBV30 to TRBJ2-7; TRBD2 might be the D (7 bases). Germline CDR1 GTSNPN, CDR2 SVGIG (reference sequence). CDR3 length: 15 residues. The ends were cut back, 0 bases at V and 6 bases at J, with 18 bases in the middle. CDR3 sequence (DNA): TGTGCCTGGAGTGTACGGGGTGGGCGGGGGCGCGAGCAGTACTTC. The encoded protein is CAWSVRGGRGREQYF.

This chain uses TRBV6-6 with TRBJ1-1; the match to TRBD1 covers 7 bases. Germline V CDR1 and CDR2: MNHNY, SVGAGI (reference sequence). The CDR3 consists of 16 residues. V shed 6 bases, J shed 1 base, and the junction held 11 bases outside the gene matches. The CDR3, as DNA: TGTGCCAGCAGATCAAGTCGCCGGGACAGGAACACTGAAGCTTTCTTT. Translating gives CASRSSRRDRNTEAFF.

V and J are TRBV19 and TRBJ2-7; 7 bases agree with TRBD2. The trim removed 5 bases at V and 5 bases at J, leaving 18 bases unmatched. Germline V gives CDR1 LNHDA, CDR2 SQIVND (reference sequence). The CDR3 covers 17 residues. DNA for the CDR3: TGTGCCAGTAGTGCGTCTCGCAGGATCGGGGGGAACGACGAGCAGTACTTC. Translated, it gives CASSASRRIGGNDEQYF.

The chain couples TRBV7-8 to TRBJ2-3; 11 nucleotides align to TRBD2. CDR3 length equals 18 residues. V shed 0 bases, J shed 7 bases, and the junction held 12 bases outside the gene matches. CDR1 SGHVS and CDR2 FQNEAQ come from the germline V gene. CDR3 in DNA: TGTGCCAGCAGCTTAGCTAGCGTTACTAGCGGGGGCCGGAATACGCAGTATTTT. Its translation is CASSLASVTSGGRNTQYF.

This clone was seen more than once but under ten times. V is TRBV2 and J is TRBJ1-5, with D possibly matching TRBD1 (5 bases). Germline CDR1 SNHLY, CDR2 FYNNEI. CDR3 length: 14 amino acids. Between the trimmed V and J ends, which lost 7 bases and 0 bases, there was a span of 10 bases. The CDR3 coding sequence is TGTGCCAGCAAGCGGGGGGATAGCAATCAGCCCCAGCATTTT. Amino acid sequence: CASKRGDSNQPQHF.

The genes are TRBV2 and TRBJ2-5, with 7 positions matching TRBD2. The CDR3 is made up of 16 amino acids. The V gene end was trimmed by 2 bases and the J gene end by 5 bases; junction bases not matched to a gene: 11. CDR1 and CDR2 from the germline V gene are SNHLY and FYNNEI. CDR3 coding DNA: TGTGCCAGCAGTGAAAGGGAAAGACTAGCTGGTGAGACCCAGTACTTC. Its protein product is CASSERERLAGETQYF. Together with reference TRBV2 and TRBJ2-5, the CDR3 gives the full variable domain: EPEVTQTPSHQVTQMGQEVILRCVPISNHLYFYWYRQILGQKVEFLVSFYNNEISEKSEIFDDQFSVERPDGSNFTLKIRSTKLEDSAMYFCASSERERLAGETQYFGPGTRLLVL.

A remark on this clone: No DNA is shown, since the ends of the CDR3 on it are uncertain; the CDR3 is the one TCRdb lists. The CDR3 here is CASRLVGQGARTEAFF. The rearrangement joins TRBV12-2 to TRBJ1-1; whether TRBD1, the table's D call, matches the DNA was not checked. TRBV12-2 is shown as a pseudogene. The CDR3 extends over 16 residues, inclusive of both ends.

This rearrangement joins TRBV6-5 to TRBJ1-2; D ambiguous. This CDR3 has 14 residues. Deletions cut 0 bases from V and 7 bases from J, with 12 bases between. Germline values: CDR1 MNHEY, CDR2 SVGAGI. The CDR3 reads CASSYSQELSGYTF. The CDR3 DNA is TGTGCCAGCAGTTACTCGCAGGAATTAAGTGGCTACACCTTC.

V and J are TRBV6-2 or TRBV6-3 and TRBJ1-2; 8 nucleotides line up with TRBD1. Germline V gene lookup returns CDR1 MNHEY and CDR2 SVGEGT. This CDR3 contains 13 residues. The V gene end was trimmed by 6 bases and the J gene end by 4 bases; junction bases not matched to a gene: 4. The CDR3: CASSLQGAYGYTF. The CDR3 DNA reads TGTGCCAGCAGCCTCCAGGGGGCCTATGGCTACACCTTC.

The rearrangement links TRBV27 to TRBJ2-6; 7 bases are a match to TRBD1. Trimming removed 5 bases from V and 2 bases from J; junction bases left unmatched: 12. CDR3 length: 18 residues. Germline loops: CDR1 MNHEY, CDR2 SMNVEV (reference sequence). The CDR3 loop reads CASSPSTGISTGANVLTF. Here the CDR3 DNA reads TGTGCCAGCAGTCCTTCGACAGGGATAAGCACTGGGGCCAACGTCCTGACTTTC.

This clone was counted only a few times. The gene calls are TRBV7-9 and TRBJ1-2; no clear D gene. The CDR3 runs 11 residues. Germline V gene sequence: CDR1 SEHNR, CDR2 FQNEAQ (reference sequence). V was shortened by 9 bases and J by 4 bases, with 9 bases between the two germline ends. In DNA form, the CDR3 reads TGTGCCAGTTGGGCAGCCTATGGCTACACCTTC. Amino acid sequence: CASWAAYGYTF.

The chain employs TRBV7-9 and TRBJ1-4, with TRBD1 matching 8 bases. This CDR3 region has 14 residues. Germline CDR1 reads SEHNR; CDR2 reads FQNEAQ (reference sequence). With 5 bases clipped from V and 7 bases from J, the junction kept 6 bases outside the gene matches. The CDR3 region is CASSPGGQGEKLFF. Written as DNA, the CDR3 is TGTGCCAGCAGCCCAGGGGGCCAAGGTGAAAAACTGTTTTTT.

This clone has a single count. V is TRBV11-3 and J is TRBJ1-1, with D possibly TRBD1 on 5 matching bases. The CDR3 has 16 residues. Germline lookup yields CDR1 SGHNT and CDR2 YENEEA. Trimming left V 1 base short and J 1 base short, with 13 bases between. The CDR3 DNA follows: TGTGCCAGCAGCTTAGGAGGGGCGGGGCCGAACACTGAAGCTTTCTTT. Amino acids: CASSLGGAGPNTEAFF.

The V gene is TRBV30, the J gene TRBJ1-4; TRBD1 aligns across 9 bases. V lost 3 bases, J lost 1 base, and 6 bases stayed unmatched. Germline lookup yields CDR1 GTSNPN and CDR2 SVGIG (reference sequence). CDR3 size: 16 residues. CDR3 nucleotide sequence: TGTGCCTGGAGCCCAGGACAGGGGTTAACTAATGAAAAACTGTTTTTT. The encoded protein is CAWSPGQGLTNEKLFF.

This chain uses TRBV24-1 with TRBJ2-3; 9 nucleotides align to TRBD1. Germline V gene lookup returns CDR1 KGHDR and CDR2 SFDVKD. The CDR3 length is 16 residues. Unmatched junction bases numbered 11, after V lost 4 bases and J lost 7 bases. The CDR3 bases are TGTGCCACCAGTGACTCCGGGACAGGGCAAAAAAATACGCAGTATTTT. Amino acids: CATSDSGTGQKNTQYF.

This CDR3 reads CASSLNSGSNGYTF. The CDR3 bases are TGTGCCAGCAGCTTAAACTCAGGGTCTAATGGCTACACCTTC. The chain combines TRBV7-3 with TRBJ1-2; tentative D call: TRBD1 (5 bases). From germline, CDR1 is SGHTA and CDR2 FQGTGA. V was cut by 1 base and J by 6 bases, with 12 bases left in between. This CDR3 contains 14 residues.

J is TRBJ1-2 and V is TRBV18, with D tentatively TRBD1 (6 bases). The germline V and J ends were trimmed by 5 bases and 3 bases, with 16 bases remaining between them. The germline CDR1 and CDR2 sequences are KGHSH and LQKENI. The CDR3 has 15 residues. The CDR3 is CASSSTIQGDYGYTF. In DNA form, the CDR3 reads TGTGCCAGCTCATCGACGATACAGGGCGACTATGGCTACACCTTC.

The chain joins TRBV5-1 to TRBJ2-7; the D gene is possibly TRBD2 (6 bases). Trimming took 0 bases from V and 10 from J, leaving 17 bases between them. Germline V gene data show CDR1 as SGHRS and CDR2 as YFSETQ. This CDR3 is built from 14 residues. CDR3 amino acids: CASSLGLEPPVQYF. The DNA for the CDR3 is TGCGCCAGCAGCTTGGGACTAGAACCCCCCGTACAGTACTTC.